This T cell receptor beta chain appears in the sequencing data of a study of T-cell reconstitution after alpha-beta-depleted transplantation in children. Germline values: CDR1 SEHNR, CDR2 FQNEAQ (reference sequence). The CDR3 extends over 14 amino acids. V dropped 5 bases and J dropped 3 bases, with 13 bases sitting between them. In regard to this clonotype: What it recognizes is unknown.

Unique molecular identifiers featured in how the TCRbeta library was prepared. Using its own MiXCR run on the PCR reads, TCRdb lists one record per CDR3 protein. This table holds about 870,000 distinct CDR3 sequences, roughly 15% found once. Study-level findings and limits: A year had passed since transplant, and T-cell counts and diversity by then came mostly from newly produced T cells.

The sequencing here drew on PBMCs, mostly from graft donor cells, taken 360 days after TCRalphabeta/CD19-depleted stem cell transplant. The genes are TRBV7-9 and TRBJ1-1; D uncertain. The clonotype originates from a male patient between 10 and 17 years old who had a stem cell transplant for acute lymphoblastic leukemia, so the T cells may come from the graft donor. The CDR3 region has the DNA TGTGCCAGCAGCCCAGGAGGGCGCGACACTGAAGCTTTCTTT. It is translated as CASSPGGRDTEAFF.